These 2 T cell receptor beta chains were all obtained from the same sample, sequenced in a study of early T cells in non-severe SARS-CoV-2 infection. MiXCR was run by TCRdb on the 5' RACE reads, yielding one entry per CDR3 protein. This sample has tens of thousands of distinct CDR3 sequences, with approximately 5.3% found just once. The sample taken for sequencing was whole blood. The source of these receptors is an adult who was a healthcare worker with PCR-confirmed SARS-CoV-2 infection or an uninfected control (not recorded which).

This sequence joins TRBV7-2 and TRBJ1-1; no clear D gene. The V end lost 5 bases, the J end lost 0 bases, and 7 bases lay between the germline ends. This CDR3 spans 13 amino acids. The germline CDR1 and CDR2 sequences are SGHTA and FQGNSA. CDR3 amino acids: CASSLDMNTEAFF. CDR3 DNA sequence: TGTGCCAGCAGCCTCGACATGAACACTGAAGCTTTCTTT.

This clonotype has a handful of counts. V gene TRBV5-1 combines with J gene TRBJ2-5; no firm D call. The CDR3 sequence is 12 residues long. The germline CDR1 and CDR2 sequences are SGHRS and YFSETQ. Trimming cost V 0 bases and J 4 bases, with 4 bases left between them. CDR3 coding DNA: TGCGCCAGCAGCTTGGGGATAGAGACCCAGTACTTC. Translation gives CASSLGIETQYF.